Listed here are 8 T cell receptor beta chains from one sample, sequenced in a study of blood T cell repertoires in COVID-19. The table came from immunoSEQ multiplex PCR; TCRdb's copy has only in-frame clones and leaves some out. In the table there are 120,000 to 150,000 clones, 88% of which are singletons. Sequencing input: peripheral blood. All receptors come from a man between 45 and 60 years old with active or convalescent COVID-19.

This clone appeared a single time. The CDR3 protein is CASSLGGRAYNEQFF. The CDR3, as DNA: TGTGCCAGCAGTTTAGGAGGGAGAGCCTACAATGAGCAGTTCTTC. The chain links TRBV27 to TRBJ2-1, with D perhaps TRBD2 (6 bases). V lost 2 bases and J lost 2, with 10 bases in between. The CDR3 is 15 amino acids. The germline CDR1 and CDR2 sequences are MNHEY and SMNVEV (reference sequence).

The gene calls are TRBV7-6 and TRBJ2-1; 10 positions agree with TRBD1. The CDR3 loop spans 16 amino acids. The germline gives CDR1 SGHVS, CDR2 FNYEAQ. Trimming at V came to 5 bases and at J to 3 bases, leaving 7 bases not matched to a gene. The CDR3: CASSRLGTGDYNEQFF. The CDR3 DNA reads TGTGCCAGCAGCAGACTCGGGACAGGGGACTACAATGAGCAGTTCTTC.

The rearrangement joins TRBV20-1 to TRBJ1-1, with TRBD1 matching over 7 bases. This CDR3 is 11 amino acids long. After removal of 4 bases from V and 11 bases from J, the junction contained 7 bases not matched to a gene. In germline, CDR1 is DFQATT, CDR2 SNEGSKA (reference sequence). The DNA of the CDR3 is TGCAGTGCTAACAGGGGCGAGGCGGCTTTCTTT. This codes for CSANRGEAAFF.

The chain carries TRBV3-1 (or the pseudogene TRBV3-2) and TRBJ2-5; 10 bases are a match to TRBD2. CDR3 length: 18 residues. CDR1 LGHDT and CDR2 YNNKEL come from the germline V gene (reference sequence). V lost 0 bases to trimming and J lost 5 bases; unmatched junction nucleotides: 12. The CDR3 sequence is CASSQDLGAGGPGETQYF. CDR3 nucleotide sequence: TGTGCCAGCAGCCAAGATTTAGGAGCGGGAGGGCCAGGGGAGACCCAGTACTTC.

This clone has just one count. The chain links TRBV28 to TRBJ1-6; 8 nucleotides align to TRBD1. This CDR3 contains 14 residues. Trimming cost V 10 bases and J 0 bases; bases outside gene matches: 2. The germline gives CDR1 MDHEN, CDR2 SYDVKM. This CDR3 reads CAIRGPSYNSPLHF. In DNA, the CDR3 is TGTGCCATCAGGGGGCCCTCCTATAATTCACCCCTCCACTTT.

The rearrangement uses TRBV30 and TRBJ2-7; possibly TRBD1 for D (6 bases). Trimming left V 3 bases short and J 1 base short, with 7 bases between. The CDR3 spans 12 residues. Germline CDR1 GTSNPN, CDR2 SVGIG (reference sequence). The CDR3 coding sequence is TGTGCCTGGAGACAGGGATCCTACGAGCAGTACTTC. Amino acid sequence: CAWRQGSYEQYF. Variable domain in full (rest from reference TRBV30 and TRBJ2-7): SQTIHQWPATLVQPVGSPLSLECTVEGTSNPNLYWYRQAAGRGLQLLFYSVGIGQISSEVPQNLSASRPQDRQFILSSKKLLLSDSGFYLCAWRQGSYEQYFGPGTRLTVT.

This rearrangement joins TRBV2 to TRBJ1-2; D is uncertain. Germline CDR1 SNHLY, CDR2 FYNNEI. This CDR3 has 12 residues. V lost 7 bases to trimming and J lost 3 bases, with 9 bases between them. CDR3 DNA: TGTGCCAGCACCTTACAACACTATGGCTACACCTTC. The encoded protein is CASTLQHYGYTF.

Details on this clone: An end of the junction differs from the germline gene, which may be a read error. The rearrangement links TRBV7-8 to TRBJ2-7, with D possibly TRBD1 on 5 matching bases. The V gene's germline CDR1 is SGHVS and CDR2 FQNEAQ. The CDR3 contains 15 residues. The CDR3 region is CASSSQGQTVSEKYF. Written as DNA, the CDR3 is TGTGCCAGCAGCTCTCAGGGCCAGACGGTCTCCGAGAAGTACTTC.